This TCR beta chain appears in the sequencing data of a study of blood T cell repertoires in COVID-19 (dated by TCRdb to 2019 to 2021). Regarding the complete study: The collaborator samples originated in the United States, Italy and Spain and spanned the acute and convalescent phases of COVID-19. Nearly every sample came with metadata listing a de-identified subject ID, COVID-19 status, age in years and sex. The material from the prospective study consisted of cDNA or gDNA derived from T cells, B-cell-depleted T cells, or PBMCs. Subjects who had been exposed to COVID-19, were actively infected with it, or had recovered from it provided the deeply sampled blood TCRbeta repertoires that made up the dataset. Where HLA class I and class II types were available, the types were taken from metadata supplied by the sample provider, not from assay-based typing. A freely available public database, intended as a resource for researchers studying the immune response to SARS-CoV-2, is where the repertoires were released. Samples were obtained from the ongoing ImmuneRACE study (first 160 participants) and from 1,200 or so subjects provided by 6 global collaborators.

What the authors observed across the whole study: The amount of clinical and demographic metadata varied by source and participant and was provided uncurated.

The immunoSEQ Assay, a bias-controlled multiplex PCR, was used to amplify TCRbeta CDR3 regions from genomic DNA. Under the source paper's analysis protocol: The number of nucleated cells in each sample was estimated by amplification of reference gene primers within the assay. Sequence reads were collapsed and filtered to measure the absolute abundance of every unique TCRbeta CDR3 rearrangement. For each sample, productive Simpson clonality was calculated as the square root of Simpson's diversity index over productive rearrangements. TCRdb stores this immuneACCESS table with in-frame sequences only. Part of the clones is absent; in the studies checked, under half of the shortfall reflects unresolved V genes, and no reason is known for the rest. For V, J and clone size, that table is used; D and trimming come from the DNA. This sample comprises a few hundred thousand clones, roughly 88% of them detected only once. The leading ten clones occupy 6.9% of the sample.

Another Seattle source contributed samples from volunteer blood donors who had recovered from COVID-19. Collaborating institutions collected whole blood in K2EDTA tubes following their own protocols. Collaborator samples were shipped for TCRbeta analysis as frozen whole blood, isolated PBMCs, or DNA extracted from either sample type. About this clone: It lacks a known antigen. Qualities for individual bases were not recorded, and no much larger clone is one base off.

The CDR3 runs 14 amino acids, cysteine and phenylalanine included. Left in the record is the CDR3 DNA by itself, 42 bases read in frame from the first base. Germline trimming amounts to 6 bases on V and 7 bases on J, with 10 as the count of junction bases outside the gene matches. CDR1 and CDR2 were assigned from the germline V gene as MNHEY and SVGAGI. This receptor was identified in a woman aged 25 to 39 who had recovered from COVID-19. The sample comprised peripheral blood. This chain is built from TRBV6-5 and TRBJ1-2, and TRBD1 aligns with 8 junction nucleotides. The CDR3: CASRLTGGPPGYTF. Read as DNA, the sequence is TGTGCCAGCAGGCTTACAGGGGGTCCGCCTGGCTACACCTTC.